This T cell receptor (beta chain) was sequenced during a study of blood T cell repertoires in COVID-19. As for the study in general: COVID-19 samples, acute and convalescent, were from the United States, Italy and Spain. Nucleic acid was either cDNA or gDNA, and it came from T cells, B-cell-depleted T cells, or PBMCs.

Methods used by the authors: Using reference gene primer amplification, nucleated cell counts were estimated. Method: immunoSEQ multiplex PCR; TCRdb's copy keeps in-frame clones and lacks some. V, J and clone size derive from that table, while D and trimming were established from the DNA sequence. The top ten clones hold about 4.6% of a sample with about 130,000 clones, under 95% of them seen once. This CDR3 comprises 15 residues. With 7 bases clipped from V and 4 bases from J, the junction kept 12 bases outside the gene matches. The germline CDR1 and CDR2 sequences are SGHRS and YFSETQ. The chain couples TRBV5-1 to TRBJ1-1; 8 bases agree with TRBD1. The receptor was derived from a man aged 55 to 70 with COVID-19, enrolled during active disease. The source material was peripheral blood. CDR3 bases: TGCGCCAGCGGAAGATCGGGACAGGTAGGCACTGAAGCTTTCTTT. Its translation is CASGRSGQVGTEAFF.